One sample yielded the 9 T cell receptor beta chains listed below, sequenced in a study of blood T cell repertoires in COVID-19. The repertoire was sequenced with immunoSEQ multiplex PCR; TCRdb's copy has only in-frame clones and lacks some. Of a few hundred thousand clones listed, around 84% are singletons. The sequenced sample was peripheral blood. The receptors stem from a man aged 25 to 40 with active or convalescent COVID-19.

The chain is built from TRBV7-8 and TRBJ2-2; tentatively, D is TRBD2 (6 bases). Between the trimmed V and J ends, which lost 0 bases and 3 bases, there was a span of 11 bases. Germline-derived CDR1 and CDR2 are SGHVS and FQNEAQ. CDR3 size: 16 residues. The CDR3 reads CASSLAGGVDTGELFF. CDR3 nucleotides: TGTGCCAGCAGCTTAGCGGGGGGAGTTGACACCGGGGAGCTGTTTTTT.

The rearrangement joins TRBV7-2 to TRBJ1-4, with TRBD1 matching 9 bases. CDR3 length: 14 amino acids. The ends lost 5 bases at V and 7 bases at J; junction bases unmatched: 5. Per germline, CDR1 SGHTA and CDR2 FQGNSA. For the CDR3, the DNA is TGTGCCAGCAGCCGCGACAGGGGGAGTGAAAAACTGTTTTTT. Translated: CASSRDRGSEKLFF.

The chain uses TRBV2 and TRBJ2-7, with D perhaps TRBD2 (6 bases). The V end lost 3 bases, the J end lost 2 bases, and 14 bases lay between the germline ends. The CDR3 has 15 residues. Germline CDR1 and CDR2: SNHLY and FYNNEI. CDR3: CASSDPSGVAYEQYF. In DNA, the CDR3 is TGTGCCAGCAGTGACCCGTCGGGAGTGGCCTACGAGCAGTACTTC.

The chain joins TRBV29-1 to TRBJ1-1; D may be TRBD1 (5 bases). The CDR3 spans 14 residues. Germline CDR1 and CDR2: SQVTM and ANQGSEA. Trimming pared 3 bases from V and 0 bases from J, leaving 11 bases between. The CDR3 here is CSVDDSLMNTEAFF. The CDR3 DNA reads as TGCAGCGTTGATGACAGCCTCATGAACACTGAAGCTTTCTTT.

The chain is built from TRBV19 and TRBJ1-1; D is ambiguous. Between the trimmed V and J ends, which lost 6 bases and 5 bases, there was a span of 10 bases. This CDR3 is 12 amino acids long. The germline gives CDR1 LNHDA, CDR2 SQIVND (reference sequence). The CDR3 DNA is TGTGCCAGTAGGAAGCCGGGGACTGAAGCTTTCTTT. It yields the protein CASRKPGTEAFF.

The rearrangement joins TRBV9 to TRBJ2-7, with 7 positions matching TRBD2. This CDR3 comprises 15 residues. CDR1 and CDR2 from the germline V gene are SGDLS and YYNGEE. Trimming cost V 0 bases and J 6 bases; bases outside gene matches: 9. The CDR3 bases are TGTGCCAGCAGCGTAGGTCCTAGCGGCCTCTTCGAGCAGTACTTC. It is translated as CASSVGPSGLFEQYF.

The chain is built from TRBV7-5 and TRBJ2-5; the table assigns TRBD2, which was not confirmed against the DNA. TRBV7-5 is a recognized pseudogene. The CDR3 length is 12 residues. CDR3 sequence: CARSGGVETQYF. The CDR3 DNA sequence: TGTGCCAGAAGCGGGGGGGTGGAGACCCAGTACTTC.

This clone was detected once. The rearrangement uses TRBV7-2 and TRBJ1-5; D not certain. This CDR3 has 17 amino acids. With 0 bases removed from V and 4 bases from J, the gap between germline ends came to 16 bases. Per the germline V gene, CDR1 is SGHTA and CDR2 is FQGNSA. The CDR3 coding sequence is TGTGCCAGCAGCTTAGCGTTTGGTCCAGTAAGTAATCAGCCCCAGCATTTT. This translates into CASSLAFGPVSNQPQHF.

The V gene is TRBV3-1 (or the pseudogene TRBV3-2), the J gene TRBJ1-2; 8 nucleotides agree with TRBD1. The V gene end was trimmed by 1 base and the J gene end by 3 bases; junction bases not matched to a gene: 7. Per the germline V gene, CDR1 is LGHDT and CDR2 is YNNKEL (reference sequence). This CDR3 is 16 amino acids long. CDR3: CASSQGHAGQDYGYTF. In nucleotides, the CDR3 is TGTGCCAGCAGCCAAGGCCACGCGGGACAGGACTATGGCTACACCTTC.